The present T cell receptor (beta chain) was sequenced within a study of tumor-infiltrating lymphocytes in primary liver carcinoma. RNA and DNA were co-extracted from around 18-30 mg of unsorted bulk tissue. Donors underwent surgery for histopathologically diagnosed primary liver carcinoma. Germline V CDR1 and CDR2: SGHDT, YYEEEE. The V end lost 0 bases, the J end lost 16 bases, and 26 bases lay between the germline ends. The CDR3 has 16 residues. The template, approximately 500 ng total RNA, yielded TCR beta cDNA made with a constant-region primer. A slightly modified ARM-PCR protocol with three nested multiplex PCR rounds produced these TCR beta libraries. Both of the initial two PCR rounds ran for nine to eleven cycles and employed TRBV1-TRBV30 forward primers alongside a C-beta reverse primer. Using its own MiXCR run on the multiplex PCR reads, TCRdb lists one record per CDR3 protein. The repertoire consists of 100,000 to 120,000 distinct CDR3 sequences, with about four fifths occurring once and the leading ten covering 15% to 25%.

The sequencing sample was made of liver tumor tissue from sampling region 3. Subset described: tumor region T3, left-lateral pole. The clonotype comes from a man aged 40-55 years with primary liver carcinoma and hepatitis B virus infection. The J gene is TRBJ2-1, the V gene TRBV5-6, with D perhaps TRBD2 (6 bases). CDR3 sequence (DNA): TGTGCCAGCAGCTTGGATTTGGCGGGGATCGGCGATGAACACTTCTTC. The encoded protein is CASSLDLAGIGDEHFF.